This TCR beta chain derives from a study of T cells in Graves' hyperthyroidism and ophthalmopathy. As for the study in general: Peripheral blood was obtained at initial diagnosis, preceding any treatment. Findings of the study overall: Most expanded thyroid clonotypes above 0.001 recurred in blood.

The CDR3 covers 14 residues. In germline, CDR1 is SSHAT, CDR2 FNYEAQ (reference sequence). Each patient was aged 18 to 65 and had newly diagnosed hyperthyroidism of under 2 months' duration. Criteria for exclusion of patients were uncontrolled infection, other autoimmune disease, pregnancy or lactation. The investigators amplified TCR beta CDR3 regions from RNA transcripts. HTBI primers drove first-round RT-PCR of the TCR CDR3. In TCRdb, the multiplex PCR reads were re-called with MiXCR into one record per CDR3 protein. The sample contains about 350,000 distinct CDR3 sequences, about 14% of which appear only once. In its sample, this clonotype was seen many times. Antigen: not known. The junction differs from germline at one of its ends, possibly a read error.

This clonotype was sampled from a woman aged 30 to 39 with Graves' hyperthyroidism. The specimen was blood. The rearrangement joins TRBV7-7 to TRBJ2-3; tentatively, D is TRBD2 (5 bases). The CDR3 sequence is CASSLARPPDTQYF. The CDR3 DNA sequence: TGTGCTAGCAGCTTAGCGCGGCCTCCAGATACGCAGTATTTT.